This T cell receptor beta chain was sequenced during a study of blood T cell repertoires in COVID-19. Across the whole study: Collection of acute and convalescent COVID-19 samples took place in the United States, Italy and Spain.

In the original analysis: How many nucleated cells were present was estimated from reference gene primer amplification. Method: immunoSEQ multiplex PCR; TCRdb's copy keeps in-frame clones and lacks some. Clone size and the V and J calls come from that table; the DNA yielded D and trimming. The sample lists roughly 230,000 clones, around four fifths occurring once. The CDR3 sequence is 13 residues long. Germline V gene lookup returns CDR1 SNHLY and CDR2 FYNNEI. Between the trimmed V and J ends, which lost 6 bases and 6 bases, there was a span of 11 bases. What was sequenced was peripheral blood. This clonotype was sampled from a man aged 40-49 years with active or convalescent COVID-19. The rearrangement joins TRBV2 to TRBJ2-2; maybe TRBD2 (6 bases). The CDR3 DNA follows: TGTGCCAGCAGACCTAGCGTGGCCGGGGAGCTGTTTTTT. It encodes CASRPSVAGELFF.